This T cell receptor (beta chain) was identified during a study of chemoradiotherapy in HPV16-positive cancers. On the study more broadly: Candidate HPV-specific clones and shared TCR motifs came from a couple of HPV16-positive patients. General study findings and limits: In HPV16-positive patients, HPV-responsive T-cell expansion tracked better recurrence-free survival. Non-HPV-specific T cells did not expand in tumors during treatment, whereas candidate HPV-specific clones and E7-related motifs did.

This clone occurred a few times. Its antigen is not known. The CDR3 covers 14 residues. Germline loops: CDR1 SGHAT, CDR2 FQNNGV. With V trimmed by 5 bases and J by 9 bases, 10 bases remained unmatched. Profiled with immunoSEQ multiplex PCR; TCRdb holds only in-frame clones, not every one. The sample has 15,000 or so clones; around 70% are singletons. Sequences were derived from tumor tissue, sampled from a patient who underwent chemoradiotherapy. The rearrangement links TRBV11-2 to TRBJ2-7, with 10 bases matching TRBD1. The receptor was isolated from a human donor with HPV-associated anogenital cancer. The CDR3, as DNA: TGTGCCAGCAGCACCTCGACAGGGGGCGGACGGCAGTACTTC. Amino acids: CASSTSTGGGRQYF.